This TCR beta chain was obtained from a study of cytomegalovirus exposure and HLA in healthy donors. The PCR had 60 Vbeta and 13 Jbeta primers. Clones were read by immunoSEQ multiplex PCR, and TCRdb kept only the in-frame ones, dropping some. The sample consists of under 200,000 clones, about 80% of them appearing once. For this clone: Its antigen remains unidentified.

Study-level points and caveats: Prior analysis indicated that the majority of TCR beta V segments exhibited productivity approximately 87% or approximately 30% of the time. A later analysis showed that HLA-associated TCR beta chains had undergone more clonal expansion than equally common others.

The receptor's source is a woman in her fifties or sixties in good health and CMV-seronegative. Sequenced sample: PBMCs.

The CDR3 nucleotides are TGTGCCAGCTCACCATATAACGGAGATACGCAGTATTTT. This encodes CASSPYNGDTQYF. This sequence joins TRBV18 and TRBJ2-3; D not resolved. The CDR3 contains 13 residues. CDR1 and CDR2 (germline): KGHSH, LQKENI. Trimming stripped 2 bases from V and 5 bases from J, with 8 bases between. Full variable domain (missing parts from reference TRBV18 and TRBJ2-3): NAGVMQNPRHLVRRRGQEARLRCSPMKGHSHVYWYRQLPEEGLKFMVYLQKENIIDESGMPKERFSAEFPKEGPSILRIQQVVRGDSAAYFCASSPYNGDTQYFGPGTRLTVL.